A selection of T cell receptor beta chains follows, all from one sample in a study of blood T cell repertoires in COVID-19. Clones were sequenced by immunoSEQ multiplex PCR, and TCRdb holds only the in-frame ones, with some missing. The sample consists of 250,000 to 350,000 clones, about 88% of them appearing once. Input material: peripheral blood. Every receptor here comes from a human donor with COVID-19, enrolled during active disease. The donor label of this sample is uncertain. The CDR3 runs from the conserved cysteine through the conserved F or W. Each record gives: J gene, D gene, V gene, clone size, CDR3 DNA, CDR3 protein. The D gene is left open where the match is weak. Size tells how often a clone was seen (once, few, many) or the class of an expanded clone, and some rows leave it out.

J: TRBJ2-5; D: -; V: TRBV5-1; size: -; DNA: TGCGCCAGCAGCTTGGCCCTATCATCGGGAGAGACCCAGTACTTC; CDR3: CASSLALSSGETQYF
J: TRBJ1-5; D: TRBD1; V: TRBV19; size: -; DNA: TGTGCCAGCAATAACCGGGACAGCCGGAATCAGCCCCAGCATTTT; CDR3: CASNNRDSRNQPQHF
J: TRBJ2-3; D: TRBD1; V: TRBV6-5; size: once; DNA: TGTGCCAGCAGGTCGACAGGGAGCACAGATACGCAGTATTTT; CDR3: CASRSTGSTDTQYF
J: TRBJ2-3; D: TRBD2; V: TRBV25-1; size: -; DNA: TGTGCCAGCAGTCAAATAGCGGGAGTCACAGATACGCAGTATTTT; CDR3: CASSQIAGVTDTQYF
J: TRBJ2-2; D: -; V: TRBV3-1/TRBV3-2; size: once; DNA: TGTGCCAGCAGCCAAAGGGACTTTCACACCGGGGAGCTGTTTTTT; CDR3: CASSQRDFHTGELFF
J: TRBJ2-1; D: TRBD2; V: TRBV4-3; size: -; DNA: TGCGCCAGCAGCCAAGGGCGGGGGTTGAATGAGCAGTTCTTC; CDR3: CASSQGRGLNEQFF
J: TRBJ2-7; D: TRBD1; V: TRBV19; size: -; DNA: TGTGCCAGTAGTATGAGGGGGCACGAAAACTACGAGCAGTACTTC; CDR3: CASSMRGHENYEQYF
J: TRBJ2-3; D: -; V: TRBV20-1; size: once; DNA: TGCAGTGCTGGTGGGGCTCAACCGACCGATACGCAGTATTTT; CDR3: CSAGGAQPTDTQYF
J: TRBJ2-1; D: -; V: TRBV9; size: once; DNA: TGTGCCAGCAGCGTAGTAGGTAGCGGCTCCTACAATGAGCAGTTCTTC; CDR3: CASSVVGSGSYNEQFF
J: TRBJ1-1; D: -; V: TRBV28; size: -; DNA: TGTGCCAGCAGGAAACACAGGGAAGCTTTCTTT; CDR3: CASRKHREAFF
J: TRBJ2-3; D: TRBD1; V: TRBV12-5; size: -; DNA: TGTGCTAGTGGCTCAGGACAGGGGGCTGTGTCAGATACGCAGTATTTT; CDR3: CASGSGQGAVSDTQYF
J: TRBJ2-3; D: TRBD2; V: TRBV28; size: few; DNA: TGTGCCAGCCCGAAGGACGGGGCGGGAGGTCTAGATACGCAGTATTTT; CDR3: CASPKDGAGGLDTQYF
J: TRBJ1-1; D: TRBD1; V: TRBV7-2; size: -; DNA: TGTGCCAGCAGCCCTCAGGGGGCGGTCACGACTGAAGCTTTCTTT; CDR3: CASSPQGAVTTEAFF
J: TRBJ1-5; D: -; V: TRBV2; size: -; DNA: TGTGCCAGCAGTCCGGGTACTAGCAATCAGCCCCAGCATTTT; CDR3: CASSPGTSNQPQHF
J: TRBJ2-2; D: -; V: TRBV30; size: -; DNA: TGTGCCTGGACAGGGTTGTTTCCCGGGGAGCTGTTTTTT; CDR3: CAWTGLFPGELFF
J: TRBJ2-1; D: -; V: TRBV9; size: many; DNA: TGTGCCAGCAGCGTCCAGGGGGGTAATGAGCAGTTCTTC; CDR3: CASSVQGGNEQFF
J: TRBJ2-3; D: -; V: TRBV5-4; size: -; DNA: TGTGCCAGCAGCTTTAGGAGCGGAGATACGCAGTATTTT; CDR3: CASSFRSGDTQYF
J: TRBJ2-7; D: -; V: TRBV7-2; size: -; DNA: TGTGCCAGCAGCTTAAATGAGGGCGAGCAGTACTTC; CDR3: CASSLNEGEQYF
J: TRBJ1-6; D: TRBD1; V: TRBV30; size: once; DNA: TGTGCCTGGGGGGGACAGCTCAGCTCCTATAATTCACCCCTCCACTTT; CDR3: CAWGGQLSSYNSPLHF
J: TRBJ1-1; D: TRBD1; V: TRBV19; size: -; DNA: TGTGCCAGTAGGAGAGGACAGGGTAACACTGAAGCTTTCTTT; CDR3: CASRRGQGNTEAFF
J: TRBJ1-2; D: -; V: TRBV5-1; size: -; DNA: TGCGCCAGCAGCTCCCAGGGTGCTGAGGGCTACACCTTC; CDR3: CASSSQGAEGYTF
J: TRBJ1-5; D: -; V: TRBV7-2; size: -; DNA: TGTGCCAGCAGCTTAGGGTCACTTAATCAGCCCCAGCATTTT; CDR3: CASSLGSLNQPQHF
J: TRBJ2-2; D: -; V: TRBV7-8; size: once; DNA: TGTGCCAGCACCAGAGACAGGCCGAACACCGGGGAGCTGTTTTTT; CDR3: CASTRDRPNTGELFF
J: TRBJ1-1; D: -; V: TRBV6-1; size: -; DNA: TGTGCCAGCAGTGAAGCGCGGGGGGGGAGCACTGAAGCTTTCTTT; CDR3: CASSEARGGSTEAFF
J: TRBJ1-1; D: -; V: TRBV7-9; size: -; DNA: TGTGCCAGCAGCCCAGGGGACGGTGAAGCTTTCTTT; CDR3: CASSPGDGEAFF
J: TRBJ2-5; D: -; V: TRBV30; size: -; DNA: TGTGCCTGGAGTGTACATCGAGAGACCCAGTACTTC; CDR3: CAWSVHRETQYF
J: TRBJ2-7; D: TRBD2; V: TRBV5-1; size: -; DNA: TGCGCCAGCCTCGGGGTGGGACTAGCGGGATTGGACGAGCAGTACTTC; CDR3: CASLGVGLAGLDEQYF
J: TRBJ2-1; D: TRBD2; V: TRBV5-4; size: -; DNA: TGTGCCAGCAGCTTGCCCAGCGGGAGGGCCCTCGACAATGAGCAGTTCTTC; CDR3: CASSLPSGRALDNEQFF
J: TRBJ2-1; D: TRBD1; V: TRBV7-3; size: -; DNA: TGTGCCAGCAGCTTAATCGGACAGGGGGCGAGGCAGTTCTTC; CDR3: CASSLIGQGARQFF
J: TRBJ2-1; D: TRBD1; V: TRBV6-6; size: -; DNA: TGTGCCAGCAGTCCGCGGGGGACAGGGGGAAGGGGCAATGAGCAGTTCTTC; CDR3: CASSPRGTGGRGNEQFF
J: TRBJ2-1; D: -; V: TRBV7-8; size: -; DNA: TGTGCCAGCAGACAAATGGCTAGCAGCGATGAGCAGTTCTTC; CDR3: CASRQMASSDEQFF